The T cell receptor beta chain described here comes from a study of blood T cell repertoires in COVID-19. Study overall: Nucleic acid was either cDNA or gDNA, and it came from T cells, B-cell-depleted T cells, or PBMCs.

A Seattle source enrolled patients during active infection and followed them longitudinally. In the authors' methods: Amplifying reference gene primers gave estimates of nucleated cell counts. Clones were read by immunoSEQ multiplex PCR, and TCRdb kept only the in-frame ones, dropping some. That table supplies the V and J calls and clone size; D and trimming were determined from the DNA. This table has 270,000 or so clones, around 85% appearing once. Germline lookup yields CDR1 SGHRS and CDR2 YFSETQ. With 5 bases removed from V and 7 bases from J, the gap between germline ends came to 18 bases. The CDR3 consists of 14 residues.

This sequence originates from a woman aged 25-40 years with COVID-19, enrolled during active disease. The sequenced sample consisted of peripheral blood. The chain is built from TRBV5-1 and TRBJ1-2; D gene unclear. CDR3 protein: CASRPGSGSGGYTF. CDR3 nucleotides: TGCGCCAGCAGGCCCGGGAGCGGGAGTGGTGGCTACACCTTC. Filled out from reference TRBV5-1 and TRBJ1-2, the complete variable domain reads KAGVTQTPRYLIKTRGQQVTLSCSPISGHRSVSWYQQTPGQGLQFLFEYFSETQRNKGNFPGRFSGRQFSNSRSEMNVSTLELGDSALYLCASRPGSGSGGYTFGSGTRLTVV.